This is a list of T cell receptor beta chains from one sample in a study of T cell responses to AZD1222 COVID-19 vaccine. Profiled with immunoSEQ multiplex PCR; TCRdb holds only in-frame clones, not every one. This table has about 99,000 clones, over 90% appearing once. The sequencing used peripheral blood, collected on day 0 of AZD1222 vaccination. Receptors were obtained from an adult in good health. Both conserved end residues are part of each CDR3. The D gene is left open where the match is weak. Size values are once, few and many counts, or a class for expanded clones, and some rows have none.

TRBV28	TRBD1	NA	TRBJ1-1	CASSSDRGWSEAFF	TGTGCCAGCAGTTCCGACAGGGGATGGTCTGAAGCTTTCTTT
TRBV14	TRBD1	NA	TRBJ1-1	CASSQVNRGRNTEAFF	TGTGCCAGCAGCCAAGTAAACAGGGGAAGGAACACTGAAGCTTTCTTT
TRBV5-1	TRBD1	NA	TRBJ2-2	CASSWGTANTGELFF	TGCGCCAGCAGCTGGGGGACAGCGAACACCGGGGAGCTGTTTTTT
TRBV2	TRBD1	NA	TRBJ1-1	CASSGDRNTEAFF	TGTGCCAGCAGTGGGGACAGAAACACTGAAGCTTTCTTT
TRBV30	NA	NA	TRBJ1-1	CAWSPLEGGAPFF	TGTGCCTGGAGTCCCCTTGAGGGGGGCGCGCCGTTTTTT
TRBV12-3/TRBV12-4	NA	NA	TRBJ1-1	CASSPWDTEAFF	TGTGCCAGCAGTCCATGGGACACTGAAGCTTTCTTT
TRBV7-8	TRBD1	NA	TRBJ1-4	CASSSEGQKIYNEKLFF	TGTGCCAGCAGCTCGGAGGGACAGAAGATCTATAATGAAAAACTGTTTTTT
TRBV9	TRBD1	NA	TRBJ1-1	CASSVTGQGDTEAFF	TGTGCCAGCAGCGTAACGGGACAGGGAGACACTGAAGCTTTCTTT
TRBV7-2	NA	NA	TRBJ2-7	CASSSGATGSYEQYF	TGTGCCAGCAGCTCGGGGGCGACAGGATCATACGAGCAGTACTTC
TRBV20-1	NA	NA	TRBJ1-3	CSARAGNTIYF	TGCAGTGCTAGAGCTGGAAACACCATATATTTT
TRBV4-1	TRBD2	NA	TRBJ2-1	CASCSREGAWDEQFF	TGCGCCAGCTGCAGTCGGGAGGGCGCTTGGGACGAGCAGTTCTTC
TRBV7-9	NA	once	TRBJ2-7	CASSQGGTIHEEQYF	TGTGCCAGCAGCCAAGGCGGGACGATTCATGAAGAGCAGTACTTC
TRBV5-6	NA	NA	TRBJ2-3	CASSLTTGGTDTQYF	TGTGCCAGCAGCCTTACCACGGGAGGCACAGATACGCAGTATTTT
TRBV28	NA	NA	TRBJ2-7	CASSFLTYSYEQYF	TGTGCCAGCAGTTTTCTTACTTATTCCTACGAGCAGTACTTC
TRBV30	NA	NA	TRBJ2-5	CACREQGFQETQYF	TGTGCCTGTAGAGAACAGGGTTTTCAAGAGACCCAGTACTTC
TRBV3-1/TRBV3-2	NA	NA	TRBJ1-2	CASSQGGNYGYTF	TGTGCCAGCAGCCAAGGAGGCAACTATGGCTACACCTTC
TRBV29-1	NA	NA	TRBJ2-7	CSGQLDSYEQYF	TGCAGCGGACAGTTGGACTCCTACGAGCAGTACTTC
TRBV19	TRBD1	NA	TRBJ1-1	CASTMTGRKAEAFF	TGTGCCAGTACCATGACAGGGAGGAAAGCTGAAGCTTTCTTT
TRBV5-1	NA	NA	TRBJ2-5	CASSLVVQETQYF	TGCGCCAGCAGCTTGGTTGTACAAGAGACCCAGTACTTC
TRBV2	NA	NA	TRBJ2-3	CASRRVTDTQYF	TGTGCCAGCAGGCGGGTCACAGATACGCAGTATTTT
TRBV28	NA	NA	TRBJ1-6	CASSFISNNSPLHF	TGTGCCAGCAGTTTTATCAGCAATAATTCACCCCTCCACTTT
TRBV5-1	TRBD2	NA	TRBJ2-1	CASLAGGPYNEQFF	TGCGCCAGCCTAGCGGGAGGGCCCTACAATGAGCAGTTCTTC
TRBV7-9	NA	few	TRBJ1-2	CASSLAQELTYGYTF	TGTGCCAGCAGCTTAGCCCAGGAGTTGACCTATGGCTACACCTTC
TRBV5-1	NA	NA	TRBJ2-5	CASSGTSSETQYF	TGCGCCAGCAGCGGAACTAGCTCAGAGACCCAGTACTTC
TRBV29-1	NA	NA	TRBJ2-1	CSTSRGNEQFF	TGCAGCACAAGCCGGGGGAATGAGCAGTTCTTC
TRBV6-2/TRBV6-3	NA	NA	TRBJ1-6	CASSSGDNSPLHF	TGTGCCAGCAGTTCGGGTGATAATTCACCCCTCCACTTT
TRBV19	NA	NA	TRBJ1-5	CASNYKGGNQPQHF	TGTGCCAGTAACTACAAAGGGGGAAATCAGCCCCAGCATTTT
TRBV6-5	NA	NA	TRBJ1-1	CASSYSLIQSRQAFF	TGTGCCAGCAGTTACTCGCTGATTCAGAGTCGCCAAGCTTTCTTT
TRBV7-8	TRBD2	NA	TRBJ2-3	CASSPSGTSGRTQYF	TGTGCCAGCAGCCCCTCCGGGACTAGCGGGAGAACGCAGTATTTT
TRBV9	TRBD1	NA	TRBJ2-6	CASSVEGAGANVLTF	TGTGCCAGCAGCGTAGAGGGGGCCGGGGCCAACGTCCTGACTTTC
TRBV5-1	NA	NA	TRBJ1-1	CASSLSRPGRNTEAFF	TGCGCCAGCAGCTTGAGTAGACCAGGAAGGAACACTGAAGCTTTCTTT
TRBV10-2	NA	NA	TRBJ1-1	CASSGRDFAGNNPRSNTEAFF	TGCGCCAGCAGCGGAAGAGACTTCGCAGGCAACAACCCTCGTTCTAACACTGAAGCTTTCTTT
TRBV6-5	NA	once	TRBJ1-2	CASSDRDLIYGYTF	TGTGCCAGCAGCGACCGGGACCTAATCTATGGCTACACCTTC
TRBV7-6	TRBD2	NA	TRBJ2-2	CASSSRGVQREISGELFF	TGTGCCAGCAGCTCCCGGGGGGTCCAGCGGGAGATCAGCGGGGAGCTGTTTTTT
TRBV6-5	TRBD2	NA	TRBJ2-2	CASSSTGGTGELFF	TGTGCCAGCAGTTCAACCGGGGGGACCGGGGAGCTGTTTTTT
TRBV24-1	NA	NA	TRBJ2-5	CATSVGLAPETQYF	TGTGCCACCAGTGTCGGGCTCGCCCCCGAGACCCAGTACTTC
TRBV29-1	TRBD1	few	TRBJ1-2	CSVEAGGGGYTF	TGCAGCGTTGAGGCAGGGGGCGGCGGCTACACCTTC
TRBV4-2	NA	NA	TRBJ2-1	CASSQDSREQFF	TGTGCCAGCAGCCAAGATTCCAGGGAGCAGTTCTTC
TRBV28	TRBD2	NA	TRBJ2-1	CATCRGLAGGIDEQFF	TGTGCCACGTGCCGAGGTTTAGCGGGAGGTATCGATGAGCAGTTCTTC
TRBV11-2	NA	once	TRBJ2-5	CASSLDRRSRETQYF	TGTGCCAGCAGCTTAGATCGCAGGAGTAGAGAGACCCAGTACTTC
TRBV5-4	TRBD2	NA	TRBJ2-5	CASSLSYAGDETQYF	TGTGCCAGCAGCTTGTCCTATGCGGGGGACGAGACCCAGTACTTC
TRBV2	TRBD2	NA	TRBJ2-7	CASGRTSGSLGEQYF	TGTGCCAGCGGACGGACTAGCGGGAGTCTGGGGGAGCAGTACTTC
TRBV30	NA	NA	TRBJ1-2	CAWSSARAKSGGYTF	TGTGCCTGGAGTAGCGCCCGCGCGAAGTCCGGGGGCTACACCTTC
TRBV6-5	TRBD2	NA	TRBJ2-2	CASTPGLEVVGELFF	TGTGCCAGCACCCCGGGACTAGAGGTGGTGGGGGAGCTGTTTTTT
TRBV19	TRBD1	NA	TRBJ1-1	CASSPEGTGATEAFF	TGTGCCAGTAGCCCAGAAGGGACAGGGGCCACTGAAGCTTTCTTT
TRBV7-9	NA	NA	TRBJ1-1	CASSFADTEAFF	TGTGCCAGCAGCTTCGCAGACACTGAAGCTTTCTTT
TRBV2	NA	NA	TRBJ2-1	CASSNRQGADEQFF	TGTGCCAGCAGTAATCGTCAGGGAGCGGATGAGCAGTTCTTC
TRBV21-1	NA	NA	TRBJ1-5	CASSKVEGPWMGNQPQHF	TGTGCCAGCAGCAAAGTAGAAGGCCCTTGGATGGGCAATCAGCCCCAGCATTTT
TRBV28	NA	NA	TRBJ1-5	CASSLSRGQAPPQHF	TGTGCCAGCAGTTTAAGTCGGGGGCAGGCTCCGCCCCAGCATTTT
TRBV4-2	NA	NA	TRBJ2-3	CASSQEKEDTQYF	TGTGCCAGCAGCCAAGAGAAGGAGGATACGCAGTATTTT